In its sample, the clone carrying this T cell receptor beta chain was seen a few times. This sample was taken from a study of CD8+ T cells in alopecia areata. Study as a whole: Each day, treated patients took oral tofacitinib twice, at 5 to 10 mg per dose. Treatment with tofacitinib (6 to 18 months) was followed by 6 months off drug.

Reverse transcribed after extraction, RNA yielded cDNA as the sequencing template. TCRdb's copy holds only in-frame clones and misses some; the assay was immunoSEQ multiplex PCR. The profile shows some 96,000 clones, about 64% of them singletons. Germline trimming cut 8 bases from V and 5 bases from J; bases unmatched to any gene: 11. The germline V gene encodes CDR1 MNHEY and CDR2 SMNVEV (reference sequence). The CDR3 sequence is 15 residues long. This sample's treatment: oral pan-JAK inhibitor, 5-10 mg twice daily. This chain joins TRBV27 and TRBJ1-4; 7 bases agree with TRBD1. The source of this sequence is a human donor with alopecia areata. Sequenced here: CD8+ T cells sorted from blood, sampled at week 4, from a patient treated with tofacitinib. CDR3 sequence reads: CASCTRQGTNEKLFF. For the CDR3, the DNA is TGTGCCAGCTGCACTCGACAGGGTACCAATGAAAAACTGTTTTTT.